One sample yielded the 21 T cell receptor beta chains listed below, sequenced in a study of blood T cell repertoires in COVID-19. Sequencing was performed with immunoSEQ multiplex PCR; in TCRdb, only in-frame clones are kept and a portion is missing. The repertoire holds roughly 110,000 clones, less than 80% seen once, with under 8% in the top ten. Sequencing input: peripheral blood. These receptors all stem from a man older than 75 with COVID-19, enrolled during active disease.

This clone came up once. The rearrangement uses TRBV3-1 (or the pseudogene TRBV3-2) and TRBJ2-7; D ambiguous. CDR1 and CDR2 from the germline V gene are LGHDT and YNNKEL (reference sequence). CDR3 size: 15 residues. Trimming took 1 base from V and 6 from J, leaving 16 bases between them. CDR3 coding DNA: TGTGCCAGCAGCCAAGGATTCCTCGCTAGTGCCGAGCAGTACTTC. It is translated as CASSQGFLASAEQYF.

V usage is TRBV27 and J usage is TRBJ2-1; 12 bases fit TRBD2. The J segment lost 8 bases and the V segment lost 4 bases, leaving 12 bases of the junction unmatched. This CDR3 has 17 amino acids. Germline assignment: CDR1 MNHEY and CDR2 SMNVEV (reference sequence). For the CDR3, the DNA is TGTGCCAGCAGTTACGTTTTAACTAGCGGGAGGAGTTATGAGCAGTTCTTC. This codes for CASSYVLTSGRSYEQFF.

The CDR3 sequence is CASSFTGTTGELFF. CDR3 bases: TGCGCCAGCAGCTTTACAGGAACCACCGGGGAGCTGTTTTTT. The rearrangement links TRBV5-1 to TRBJ2-2; D is possibly TRBD1 (5 bases). This CDR3 region has 14 residues. Germline assignment: CDR1 SGHRS and CDR2 YFSETQ. The germline V and J ends were trimmed by 2 bases and 4 bases, with 9 bases remaining between them.

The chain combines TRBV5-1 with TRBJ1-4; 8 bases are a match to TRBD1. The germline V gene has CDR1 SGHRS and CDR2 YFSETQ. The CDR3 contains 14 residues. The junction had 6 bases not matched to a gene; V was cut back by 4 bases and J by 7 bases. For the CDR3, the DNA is TGCGCCAGCAGCGACGGGACAGGCCCTGAAAAACTGTTTTTT. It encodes CASSDGTGPEKLFF.

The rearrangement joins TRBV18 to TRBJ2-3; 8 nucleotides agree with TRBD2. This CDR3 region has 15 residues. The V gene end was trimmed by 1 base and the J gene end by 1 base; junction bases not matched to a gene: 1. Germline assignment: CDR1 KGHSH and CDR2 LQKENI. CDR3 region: CASSPRREGTDTQYF. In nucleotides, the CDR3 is TGTGCCAGCTCACCACGGCGGGAGGGCACAGATACGCAGTATTTT.

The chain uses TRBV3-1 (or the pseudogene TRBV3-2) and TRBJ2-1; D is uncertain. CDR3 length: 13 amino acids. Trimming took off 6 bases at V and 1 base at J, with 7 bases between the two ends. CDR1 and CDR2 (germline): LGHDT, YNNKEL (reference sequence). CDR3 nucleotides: TGTGCCAGCAGACACAAATCCTACAATGAGCAGTTCTTC. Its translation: CASRHKSYNEQFF.

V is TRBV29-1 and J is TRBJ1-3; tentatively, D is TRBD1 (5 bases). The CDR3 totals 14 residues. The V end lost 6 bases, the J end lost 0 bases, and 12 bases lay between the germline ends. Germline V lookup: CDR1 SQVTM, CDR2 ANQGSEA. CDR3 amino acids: CSVTDSTSGNTIYF. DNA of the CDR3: TGCAGCGTAACCGACAGCACCTCTGGAAACACCATATATTTT.

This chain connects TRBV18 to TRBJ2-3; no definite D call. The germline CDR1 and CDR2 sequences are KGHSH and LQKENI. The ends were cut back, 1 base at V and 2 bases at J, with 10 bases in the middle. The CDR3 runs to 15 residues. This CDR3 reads CASSPRGRPTDTQYF. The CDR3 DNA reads TGTGCCAGCTCACCACGAGGCAGACCCACAGATACGCAGTATTTT.

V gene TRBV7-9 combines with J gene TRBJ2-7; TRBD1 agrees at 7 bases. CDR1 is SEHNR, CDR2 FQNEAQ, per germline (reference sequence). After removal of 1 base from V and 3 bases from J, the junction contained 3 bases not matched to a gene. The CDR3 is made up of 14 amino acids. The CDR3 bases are TGTGCCAGCAGCTTAGGCCGGGACAGCTACGAGCAGTACTTC. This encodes CASSLGRDSYEQYF.

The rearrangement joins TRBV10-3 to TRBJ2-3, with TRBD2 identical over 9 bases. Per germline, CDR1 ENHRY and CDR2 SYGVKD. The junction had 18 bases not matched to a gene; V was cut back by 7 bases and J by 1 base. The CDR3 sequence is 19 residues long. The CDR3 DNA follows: TGTGCCATCATCCTCCGCTGTTCCCTAGCGGGAAATTGCACAGATACGCAGTATTTT. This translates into CAIILRCSLAGNCTDTQYF.

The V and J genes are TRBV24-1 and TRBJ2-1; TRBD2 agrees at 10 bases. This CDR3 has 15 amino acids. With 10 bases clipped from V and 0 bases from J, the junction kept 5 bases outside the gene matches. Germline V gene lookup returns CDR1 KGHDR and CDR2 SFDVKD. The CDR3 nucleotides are TGTGCCACAGGACCTAGCGGGAGCTCCTACAATGAGCAGTTCTTC. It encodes CATGPSGSSYNEQFF.

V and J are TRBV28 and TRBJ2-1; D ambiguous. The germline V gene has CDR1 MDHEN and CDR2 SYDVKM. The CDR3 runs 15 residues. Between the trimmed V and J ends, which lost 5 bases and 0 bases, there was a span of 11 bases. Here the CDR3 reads CASSDRRSSYNEQFF. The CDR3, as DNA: TGTGCCAGCAGTGACCGACGGAGCTCCTACAATGAGCAGTTCTTC. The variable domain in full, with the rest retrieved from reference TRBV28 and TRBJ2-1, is DVKVTQSSRYLVKRTGEKVFLECVQDMDHENMFWYRQDPGLGLRLIYFSYDVKMKEKGDIPEGYSVSREKKERFSLILESASTNQTSMYLCASSDRRSSYNEQFFGPGTRLTVL.

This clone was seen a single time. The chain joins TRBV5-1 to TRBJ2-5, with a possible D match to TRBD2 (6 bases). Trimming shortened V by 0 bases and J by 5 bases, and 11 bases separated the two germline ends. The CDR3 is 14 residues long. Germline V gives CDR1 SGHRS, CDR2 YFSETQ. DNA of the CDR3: TGCGCCAGCAGCTTGGGGCGGGGTTGGGAGACCCAGTACTTC. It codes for CASSLGRGWETQYF. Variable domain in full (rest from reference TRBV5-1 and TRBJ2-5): KAGVTQTPRYLIKTRGQQVTLSCSPISGHRSVSWYQQTPGQGLQFLFEYFSETQRNKGNFPGRFSGRQFSNSRSEMNVSTLELGDSALYLCASSLGRGWETQYFGPGTRLLVL.

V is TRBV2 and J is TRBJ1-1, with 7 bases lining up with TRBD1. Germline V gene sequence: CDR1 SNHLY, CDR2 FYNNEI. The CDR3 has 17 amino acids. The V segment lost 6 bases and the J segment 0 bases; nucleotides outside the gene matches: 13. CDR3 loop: CASSGSPQQGLNTEAFF. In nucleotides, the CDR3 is TGTGCCAGCAGCGGTAGCCCCCAACAGGGGTTGAACACTGAAGCTTTCTTT.

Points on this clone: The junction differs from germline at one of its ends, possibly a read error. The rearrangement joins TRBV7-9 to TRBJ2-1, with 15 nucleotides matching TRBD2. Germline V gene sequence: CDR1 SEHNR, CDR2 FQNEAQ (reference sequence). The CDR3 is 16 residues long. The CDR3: CASSPLGLAGGPYSIF. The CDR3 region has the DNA TGTGCCAGCAGCCCCCTAGGACTAGCGGGAGGGCCCTATAGTATCTTC.

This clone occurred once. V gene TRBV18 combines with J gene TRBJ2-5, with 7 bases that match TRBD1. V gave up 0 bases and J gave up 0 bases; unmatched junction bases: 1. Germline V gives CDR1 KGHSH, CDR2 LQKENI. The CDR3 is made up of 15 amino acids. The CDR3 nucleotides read TGTGCCAGCTCACCACCCGGACAGGACCAAGAGACCCAGTACTTC. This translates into CASSPPGQDQETQYF.

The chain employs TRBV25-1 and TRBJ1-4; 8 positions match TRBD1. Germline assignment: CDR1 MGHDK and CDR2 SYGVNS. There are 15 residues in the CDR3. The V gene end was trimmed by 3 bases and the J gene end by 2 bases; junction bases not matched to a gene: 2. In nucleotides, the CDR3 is TGTGCCAGCAGTGAGGACAGGGCGACTAATGAAAAACTGTTTTTT. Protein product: CASSEDRATNEKLFF.

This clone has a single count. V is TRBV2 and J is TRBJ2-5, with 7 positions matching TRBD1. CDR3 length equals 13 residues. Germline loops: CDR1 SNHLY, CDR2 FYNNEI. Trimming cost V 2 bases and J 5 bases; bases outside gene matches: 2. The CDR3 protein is CASSERGGETQYF. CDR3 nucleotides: TGTGCCAGCAGTGAACGAGGGGGCGAGACCCAGTACTTC.

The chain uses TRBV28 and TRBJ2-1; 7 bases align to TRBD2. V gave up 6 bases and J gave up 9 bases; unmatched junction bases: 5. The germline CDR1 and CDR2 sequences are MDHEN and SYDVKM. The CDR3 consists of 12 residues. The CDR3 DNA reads TGTGCCAGCAGCCCTGGGGGGGGTGAGCAGTTCTTC. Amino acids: CASSPGGGEQFF.

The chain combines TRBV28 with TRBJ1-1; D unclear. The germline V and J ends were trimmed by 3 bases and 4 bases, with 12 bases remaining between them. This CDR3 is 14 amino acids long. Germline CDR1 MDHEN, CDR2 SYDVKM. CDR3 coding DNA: TGTGCCAGCAGTTTCATCCTTTTGAGCACTGAAGCTTTCTTT. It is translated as CASSFILLSTEAFF.

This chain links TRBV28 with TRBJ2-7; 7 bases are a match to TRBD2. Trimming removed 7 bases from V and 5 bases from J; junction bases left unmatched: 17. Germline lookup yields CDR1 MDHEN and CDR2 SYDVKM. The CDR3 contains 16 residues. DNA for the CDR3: TGTGCCAGCATAGGAGCGGGGAGGGCCCAGTTCGACGAGCAGTACTTC. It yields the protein CASIGAGRAQFDEQYF.